This is a list of T cell receptor beta chains from one sample in a study of glioma-infiltrating T cells after dendritic cell vaccination. The data were produced by immunoSEQ multiplex PCR, yet TCRdb's version contains in-frame clones alone and is incomplete. The sample carries 70,000 to 90,000 clones, less than 90% recorded once. This sample comprised blood, obtained after dendritic cell vaccination. The receptor source for this set is a human donor with glioblastoma. The CDR3 runs from the conserved cysteine through the conserved F or W. The order of the fields is CDR3 DNA, CDR3 protein, clone size, D gene, V gene, J gene. D genes are given only for firm matches. Not all rows give a size; the values are once, few, many and, for expanded clones, a class.

CDR3nt: TGTGCCAGCAGTTCGACGCCCCGCAGGACAAACAATGAGCAGTTCTTC
CDR3aa: CASSSTPRRTNNEQFF
abundance: once
d_gene: .
v_gene: TRBV27
j_gene: TRBJ2-1

CDR3nt: TGTGCCAGCAGCTTGGGGACAGGGGCCATCTACGAGCAGTACTTC
CDR3aa: CASSLGTGAIYEQYF
abundance: .
d_gene: TRBD1
v_gene: TRBV5-4
j_gene: TRBJ2-7

CDR3nt: TGTGCCAGCAGCTTGACGGACGAAGGAGGGACTGAAGCTTTCTTT
CDR3aa: CASSLTDEGGTEAFF
abundance: few
d_gene: .
v_gene: TRBV7-9
j_gene: TRBJ1-1

CDR3nt: TGTGCCAGCAGCGACGGAGCGCATGGCTACACCTTC
CDR3aa: CASSDGAHGYTF
abundance: .
d_gene: .
v_gene: TRBV9
j_gene: TRBJ1-2

CDR3nt: TGTGCCAGCAAAGAAGGGACAGGCCTTGAAAAACTGTTTTTT
CDR3aa: CASKEGTGLEKLFF
abundance: .
d_gene: TRBD1
v_gene: TRBV2
j_gene: TRBJ1-4

CDR3nt: TGTGCCAGCAGTTTACAGGTCACGAGGGAGACCCAGTACTTC
CDR3aa: CASSLQVTRETQYF
abundance: few
d_gene: .
v_gene: TRBV2
j_gene: TRBJ2-5

CDR3nt: TGTGCCAGCAGCCAAGAAAACAGGCTAAGTGAAGCTTTCTTT
CDR3aa: CASSQENRLSEAFF
abundance: .
d_gene: .
v_gene: TRBV4-2
j_gene: TRBJ1-1

CDR3nt: TGTGCCTGGAGTAAGCGGGGGTTCGATGAGCAGTTCTTC
CDR3aa: CAWSKRGFDEQFF
abundance: .
d_gene: TRBD2
v_gene: TRBV30
j_gene: TRBJ2-1

CDR3nt: TGTGCCAGCAGCTTCGGGACAGGGGGCAGTAGGGGCACAGATACGCAGTATTTT
CDR3aa: CASSFGTGGSRGTDTQYF
abundance: .
d_gene: TRBD1
v_gene: TRBV9
j_gene: TRBJ2-3

CDR3nt: TGTGCCAGTAATATAAACAGGGACCAGGATGGCTACACCTTC
CDR3aa: CASNINRDQDGYTF
abundance: .
d_gene: .
v_gene: TRBV19
j_gene: TRBJ1-2

CDR3nt: TGTGCCAGCAGTGAGCTCCTAGCGGGGACAGATACGCAGTATTTT
CDR3aa: CASSELLAGTDTQYF
abundance: .
d_gene: TRBD2
v_gene: TRBV2
j_gene: TRBJ2-3

CDR3nt: TGTGCCAGCAGCCTCCCCGGGACAGCCACTGAAGCTTTCTTT
CDR3aa: CASSLPGTATEAFF
abundance: .
d_gene: TRBD1
v_gene: TRBV6-1
j_gene: TRBJ1-1

CDR3nt: TGTGCCAGCAGCTTGGTTGCTAGCGGTAACACCGGGGAGCTGTTTTTT
CDR3aa: CASSLVASGNTGELFF
abundance: .
d_gene: TRBD2
v_gene: TRBV5-4
j_gene: TRBJ2-2

CDR3nt: TGTGCCAGCAGCTTACGGAACACCGGGGAGCTGTTTTTT
CDR3aa: CASSLRNTGELFF
abundance: .
d_gene: .
v_gene: TRBV7-2
j_gene: TRBJ2-2

CDR3nt: TGTGCCAGCAGTACCCAGAGGACAGGGCTAACTGAAGCTTTCTTT
CDR3aa: CASSTQRTGLTEAFF
abundance: .
d_gene: TRBD1
v_gene: TRBV28
j_gene: TRBJ1-1

CDR3nt: TGTGCCAGCAGCTTCTTAGCGCAGGCCGAGCAGTTCTTC
CDR3aa: CASSFLAQAEQFF
abundance: .
d_gene: .
v_gene: TRBV6-6
j_gene: TRBJ2-1

CDR3nt: TGCAGCTCGGTAGCGGGGGCAGAGACCCAGTACTTC
CDR3aa: CSSVAGAETQYF
abundance: .
d_gene: TRBD2
v_gene: TRBV29-1
j_gene: TRBJ2-5

CDR3nt: TGTGCCACCAGCAGAGATTTTGTAGCGGGGGGAGAGCAGTTCTTC
CDR3aa: CATSRDFVAGGEQFF
abundance: .
d_gene: TRBD2
v_gene: TRBV15
j_gene: TRBJ2-1

CDR3nt: TGTGCTAGCAGCTTAGCTGGACAGAAGCAGTTCTTC
CDR3aa: CASSLAGQKQFF
abundance: .
d_gene: .
v_gene: TRBV7-7
j_gene: TRBJ2-1

CDR3nt: TGTGCCAGTAGTATGCAGGGGGTGGCACCGGATACGCAGTATTTT
CDR3aa: CASSMQGVAPDTQYF
abundance: once
d_gene: TRBD1
v_gene: TRBV19
j_gene: TRBJ2-3

CDR3nt: TGTGCCAGCAGCCCGGGAGGGGCTCAAGAGACCCAGTACTTC
CDR3aa: CASSPGGAQETQYF
abundance: once
d_gene: TRBD2
v_gene: TRBV7-9
j_gene: TRBJ2-5

CDR3nt: TGCGCCAGCAGCCAAGTCTCTGGTGAACAGACCTATGGCTACACCTTC
CDR3aa: CASSQVSGEQTYGYTF
abundance: few
d_gene: .
v_gene: TRBV4-3
j_gene: TRBJ1-2

CDR3nt: TGTGCCAGCAGCCCGACAGTTGGAAACACCATATATTTT
CDR3aa: CASSPTVGNTIYF
abundance: .
d_gene: .
v_gene: TRBV7-8
j_gene: TRBJ1-3

CDR3nt: TGCGCCAGCAGCGGCGGGACAGGGAGGTTAGGAAACACCATATATTTT
CDR3aa: CASSGGTGRLGNTIYF
abundance: .
d_gene: TRBD1
v_gene: TRBV5-1
j_gene: TRBJ1-3

CDR3nt: TGTGCCAGCAGCCCGCGCGCGAACACCGGGGAGCTGTTTTTT
CDR3aa: CASSPRANTGELFF
abundance: few
d_gene: .
v_gene: TRBV7-3
j_gene: TRBJ2-2

CDR3nt: TGTGCCAGCAGCTTATTCGCTAGCGGGTCTGGCCCCCCAGATACGCAGTATTTT
CDR3aa: CASSLFASGSGPPDTQYF
abundance: .
d_gene: TRBD2
v_gene: TRBV7-8
j_gene: TRBJ2-3

CDR3nt: TGTGCCAGCAGTGATTCGGGTTCCAACTATGGCTACACCTTC
CDR3aa: CASSDSGSNYGYTF
abundance: .
d_gene: .
v_gene: TRBV2
j_gene: TRBJ1-2

CDR3nt: TGTGCCAGCAGCATAGGACAGGGTTGGGGCAATGAAAAACTGTTTTTT
CDR3aa: CASSIGQGWGNEKLFF
abundance: .
d_gene: TRBD1
v_gene: TRBV9
j_gene: TRBJ1-4

CDR3nt: TGTGCCAGCAGCTTTGAGGGTACGTCTGGAAACACCATATATTTT
CDR3aa: CASSFEGTSGNTIYF
abundance: .
d_gene: .
v_gene: TRBV5-4
j_gene: TRBJ1-3

CDR3nt: TGCAGCGTTGACCAGGGCCTTAACTATGGCTACACCTTC
CDR3aa: CSVDQGLNYGYTF
abundance: .
d_gene: .
v_gene: TRBV29-1
j_gene: TRBJ1-2

CDR3nt: TGTGCCAGCAGCTTAAATGGTCGTGGAGTGGGGCACACAGATACGCAGTATTTT
CDR3aa: CASSLNGRGVGHTDTQYF
abundance: .
d_gene: .
v_gene: TRBV7-3
j_gene: TRBJ2-3

CDR3nt: TGTGCCAGCGGAAGGGAGTCCGGCTCTGGAAACACCATATATTTT
CDR3aa: CASGRESGSGNTIYF
abundance: .
d_gene: .
v_gene: TRBV9
j_gene: TRBJ1-3

CDR3nt: TGTGCCAGCAGCCCACAGGGGGCACGTCAGCCCCAGCATTTT
CDR3aa: CASSPQGARQPQHF
abundance: .
d_gene: TRBD1
v_gene: TRBV11-2
j_gene: TRBJ1-5

CDR3nt: TGTGCCAGCAGTTCTCTCGGGACTAGCGGGGGATCTAGCACAGATACGCAGTATTTT
CDR3aa: CASSSLGTSGGSSTDTQYF
abundance: .
d_gene: TRBD2
v_gene: TRBV13
j_gene: TRBJ2-3

CDR3nt: TGTGCCAGCAGCTTAGTAGGGGGTGGCACAGATACGCAGTATTTT
CDR3aa: CASSLVGGGTDTQYF
abundance: .
d_gene: .
v_gene: TRBV7-6
j_gene: TRBJ2-3

CDR3nt: TGTGCCAGCAGCTTAGTAGCAGGGGGCATGTACGAGCAGTACTTC
CDR3aa: CASSLVAGGMYEQYF
abundance: .
d_gene: TRBD1
v_gene: TRBV11-2
j_gene: TRBJ2-7

CDR3nt: TGTGCCTGGAGTCCGGGACTCTATGGCTACACCTTC
CDR3aa: CAWSPGLYGYTF
abundance: .
d_gene: .
v_gene: TRBV30
j_gene: TRBJ1-2

CDR3nt: TGTGCCAGCAGCTTGGGGGGAGGGTTTGGAAACACCATATATTTT
CDR3aa: CASSLGGGFGNTIYF
abundance: .
d_gene: .
v_gene: TRBV7-2
j_gene: TRBJ1-3

CDR3nt: TGTGCCAGCAGTTATTGGTCGGCGGACAATGAGCAGTTCTTC
CDR3aa: CASSYWSADNEQFF
abundance: .
d_gene: .
v_gene: TRBV6-5
j_gene: TRBJ2-1

CDR3nt: TGTGCCTGGAGTGTAAATCAGGCGGGTGGCTACACCTTC
CDR3aa: CAWSVNQAGGYTF
abundance: .
d_gene: .
v_gene: TRBV30
j_gene: TRBJ1-2

CDR3nt: TGTGCCAGCAGCTCGCCCCTAGAGGCGGGGGGCACCTACGAGCAGTACTTC
CDR3aa: CASSSPLEAGGTYEQYF
abundance: .
d_gene: TRBD2
v_gene: TRBV7-9
j_gene: TRBJ2-7

CDR3nt: TGTGCCAGTAGTATCCACAGGGGCCAACTTAACTATGGCTACACCTTC
CDR3aa: CASSIHRGQLNYGYTF
abundance: .
d_gene: TRBD1
v_gene: TRBV19
j_gene: TRBJ1-2

CDR3nt: TGTGCCAGCAATTTACTACAGTTCTTC
CDR3aa: CASNLLQFF
abundance: .
d_gene: .
v_gene: TRBV2
j_gene: TRBJ2-1

CDR3nt: TGCGCCAGCAGCCAAACCTTACCCGATGAAGGGGGCGGAGGTTCACCCCTCCACTTT
CDR3aa: CASSQTLPDEGGGGSPLHF
abundance: .
d_gene: TRBD1
v_gene: TRBV4-1
j_gene: TRBJ1-6

CDR3nt: TGTGCCAGTAGTAGTACCAGGGATTTGGTGGAGAGCTATGGCTACACCTTC
CDR3aa: CASSSTRDLVESYGYTF
abundance: few
d_gene: .
v_gene: TRBV19
j_gene: TRBJ1-2

CDR3nt: TGTGCCAGCAGCTTATGGGACAGACCGTACGAGCAGTACTTC
CDR3aa: CASSLWDRPYEQYF
abundance: .
d_gene: TRBD1
v_gene: TRBV13
j_gene: TRBJ2-7

CDR3nt: TGTGCCAGCAGCAAGGACAGGGAAGTCTCTGGGGCCAACGTCCTGACTTTC
CDR3aa: CASSKDREVSGANVLTF
abundance: .
d_gene: TRBD1
v_gene: TRBV7-3
j_gene: TRBJ2-6

CDR3nt: TGCGCCAGCAGCGAGCTCACAGATACGCAGTATTTT
CDR3aa: CASSELTDTQYF
abundance: .
d_gene: .
v_gene: TRBV5-1
j_gene: TRBJ2-3

CDR3nt: TGTGCCAGCAGCCACGGGTCGAGCTATGGCTACACCTTC
CDR3aa: CASSHGSSYGYTF
abundance: .
d_gene: .
v_gene: TRBV4-2
j_gene: TRBJ1-2

CDR3nt: TGTGCCAGCAGCTACAGGGGTTCGAGCACTGAAGCTTTCTTT
CDR3aa: CASSYRGSSTEAFF
abundance: .
d_gene: TRBD1
v_gene: TRBV6-1
j_gene: TRBJ1-1

CDR3nt: TGTGCCAGTAGTGGACAGGGTGGCTCACCCCTCCACTTT
CDR3aa: CASSGQGGSPLHF
abundance: .
d_gene: TRBD1
v_gene: TRBV19
j_gene: TRBJ1-6

CDR3nt: TGTGCCTGGAACGGGGTAAGGACAGATACGCAGTATTTT
CDR3aa: CAWNGVRTDTQYF
abundance: .
d_gene: .
v_gene: TRBV30
j_gene: TRBJ2-3

CDR3nt: TGTGCCAGCAGTGAAGCGGGGACAGGGAACAATGAGCAGTTCTTC
CDR3aa: CASSEAGTGNNEQFF
abundance: .
d_gene: TRBD1
v_gene: TRBV2
j_gene: TRBJ2-1

CDR3nt: TGTGCCAGCAGCTCGTCACGGGACAGGGGTTCACCCCTCCACTTT
CDR3aa: CASSSSRDRGSPLHF
abundance: .
d_gene: TRBD1
v_gene: TRBV7-3
j_gene: TRBJ1-6

CDR3nt: TGTGCCAGCAGCTCTTCAGGCTCTCGGTACTCAGGTCAGCCCCAGCATTTT
CDR3aa: CASSSSGSRYSGQPQHF
abundance: .
d_gene: .
v_gene: TRBV7-2
j_gene: TRBJ1-5